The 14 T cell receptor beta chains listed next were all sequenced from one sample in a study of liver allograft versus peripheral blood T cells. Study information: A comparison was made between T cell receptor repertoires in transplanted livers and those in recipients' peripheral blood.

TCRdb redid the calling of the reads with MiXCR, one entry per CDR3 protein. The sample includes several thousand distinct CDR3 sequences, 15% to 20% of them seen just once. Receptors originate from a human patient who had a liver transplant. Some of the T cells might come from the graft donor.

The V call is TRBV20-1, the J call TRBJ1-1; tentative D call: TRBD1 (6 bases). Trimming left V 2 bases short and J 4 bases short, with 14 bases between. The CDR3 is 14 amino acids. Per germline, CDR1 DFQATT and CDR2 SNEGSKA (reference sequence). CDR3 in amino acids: CSARKTGLGTEAFF. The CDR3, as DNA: TGCAGTGCTAGAAAAACAGGGTTGGGCACTGAAGCTTTCTTT.

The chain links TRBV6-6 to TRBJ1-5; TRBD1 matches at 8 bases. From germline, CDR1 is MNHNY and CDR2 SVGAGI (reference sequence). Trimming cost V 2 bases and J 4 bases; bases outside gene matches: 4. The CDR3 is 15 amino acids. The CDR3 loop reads CASSYGGQGNQPQHF. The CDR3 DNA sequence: TGTGCCAGCAGTTACGGCGGACAGGGAAATCAGCCCCAGCATTTT.

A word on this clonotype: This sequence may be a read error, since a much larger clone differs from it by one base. The CDR3 nucleotides are TGCAGAGCTAGAGATTGGGGGGGCTCTGGAAACACCATATATTTT. It encodes CRARDWGGSGNTIYF. The chain joins TRBV20-1 to TRBJ1-3; possibly TRBD1 for D (5 bases). This CDR3 has 15 amino acids. CDR1 is DFQATT, CDR2 SNEGSKA, per germline (reference sequence).

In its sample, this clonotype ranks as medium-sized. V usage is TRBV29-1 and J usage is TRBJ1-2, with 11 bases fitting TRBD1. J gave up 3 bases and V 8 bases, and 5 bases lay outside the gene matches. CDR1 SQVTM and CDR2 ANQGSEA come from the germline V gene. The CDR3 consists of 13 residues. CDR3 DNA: TGCAGCATACGGACAGGGGGCGACTATGGCTACACCTTC. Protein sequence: CSIRTGGDYGYTF.

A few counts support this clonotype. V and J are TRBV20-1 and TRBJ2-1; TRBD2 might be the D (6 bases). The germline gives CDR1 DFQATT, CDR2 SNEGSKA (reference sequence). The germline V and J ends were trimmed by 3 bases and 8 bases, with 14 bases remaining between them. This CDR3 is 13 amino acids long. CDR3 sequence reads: CSASGGPLDEQFF. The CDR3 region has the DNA TGCAGTGCTAGCGGGGGACCACTCGATGAGCAGTTCTTC.

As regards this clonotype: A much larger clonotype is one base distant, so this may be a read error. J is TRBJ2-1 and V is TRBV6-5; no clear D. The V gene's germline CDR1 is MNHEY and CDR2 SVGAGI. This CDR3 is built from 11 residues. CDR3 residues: CASSYFQEQLF. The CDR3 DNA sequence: TGTGCCAGCAGTTACTTCCAGGAGCAGTTATTC.

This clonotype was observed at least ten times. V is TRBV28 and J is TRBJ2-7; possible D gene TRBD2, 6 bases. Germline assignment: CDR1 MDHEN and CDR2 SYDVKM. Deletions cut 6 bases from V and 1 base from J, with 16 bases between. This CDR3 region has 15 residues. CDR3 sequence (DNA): TGTGCCAGCAGCTCCCCGGAGGGAAAATCCTACGAGCAGTACTTC. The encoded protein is CASSSPEGKSYEQYF.

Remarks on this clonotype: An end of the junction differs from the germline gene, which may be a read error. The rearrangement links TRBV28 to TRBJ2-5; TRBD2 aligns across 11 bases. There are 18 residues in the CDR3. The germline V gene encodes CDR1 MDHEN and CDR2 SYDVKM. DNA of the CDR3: TGTGACAGCAGTTTAGCGGGAGGGCCGACTTGGTACCAAGAGACCCAGTACTTC. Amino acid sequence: CDSSLAGGPTWYQETQYF. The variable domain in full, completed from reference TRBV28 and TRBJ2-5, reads DVKVTQSSRYLVKRTGEKVFLECVQDMDHENMFWYRQDPGLGLRLIYFSYDVKMKEKGDIPEGYSVSREKKERFSLILESASTNQTSMYLCDSSLAGGPTWYQETQYFGPGTRLLVL.

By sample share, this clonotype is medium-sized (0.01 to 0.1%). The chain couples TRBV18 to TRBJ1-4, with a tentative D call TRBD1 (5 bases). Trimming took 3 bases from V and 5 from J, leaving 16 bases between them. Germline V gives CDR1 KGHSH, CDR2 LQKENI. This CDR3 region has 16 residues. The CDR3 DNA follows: TGTGCCAGCTCACCTGTTCCGGCAGGGCGGAATGAAAAACTGTTTTTT. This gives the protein CASSPVPAGRNEKLFF.

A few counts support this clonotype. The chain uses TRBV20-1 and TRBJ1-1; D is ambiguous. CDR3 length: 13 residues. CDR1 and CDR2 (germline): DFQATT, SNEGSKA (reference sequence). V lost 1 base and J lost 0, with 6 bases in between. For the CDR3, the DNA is TGCAGTGCTAGAGGGATCATGAACACTGAAGCTTTCTTT. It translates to CSARGIMNTEAFF.

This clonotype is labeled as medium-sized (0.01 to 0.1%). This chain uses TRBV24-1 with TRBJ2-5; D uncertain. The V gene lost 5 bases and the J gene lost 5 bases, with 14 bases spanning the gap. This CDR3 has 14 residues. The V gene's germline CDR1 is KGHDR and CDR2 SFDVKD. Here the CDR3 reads CATSASDPPETQYF. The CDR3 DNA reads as TGTGCCACCAGTGCCTCAGACCCCCCGGAGACCCAGTACTTC.

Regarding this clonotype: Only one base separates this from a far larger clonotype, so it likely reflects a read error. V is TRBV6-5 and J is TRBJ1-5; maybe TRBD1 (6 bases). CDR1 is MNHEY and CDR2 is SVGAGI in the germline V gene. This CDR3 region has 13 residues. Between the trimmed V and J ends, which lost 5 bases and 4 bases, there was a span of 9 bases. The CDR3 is CASSAGQNQPQHF. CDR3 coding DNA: TGTGCCAGCAGTGCAGGACAGAATCAGCCCCAGCATTTT.

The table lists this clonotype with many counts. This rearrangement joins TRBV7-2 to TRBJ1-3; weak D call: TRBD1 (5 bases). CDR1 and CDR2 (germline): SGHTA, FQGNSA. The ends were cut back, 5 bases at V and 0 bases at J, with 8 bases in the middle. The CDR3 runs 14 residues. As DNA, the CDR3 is TGTGCCAGCAGCCAGGGATACTCTGGAAACACCATATATTTT. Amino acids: CASSQGYSGNTIYF. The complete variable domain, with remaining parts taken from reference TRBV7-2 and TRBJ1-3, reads GAGVSQSPSNKVTEKGKDVELRCDPISGHTALYWYRQSLGQGLEFLIYFQGNSAPDKSGLPSDRFSAERTGGSVSTLTIQRTQQEDSAVYLCASSQGYSGNTIYFGEGSWLTVV.

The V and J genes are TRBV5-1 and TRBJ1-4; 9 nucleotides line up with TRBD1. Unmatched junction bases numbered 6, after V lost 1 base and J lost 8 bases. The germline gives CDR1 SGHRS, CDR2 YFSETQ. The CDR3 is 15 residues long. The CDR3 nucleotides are TGCGCCAGCAGCTTGAACAGGGGGCATGGCGAAAAACTGTTTTTT. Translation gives CASSLNRGHGEKLFF.